The 4 T cell receptor beta chains below were found in one sample sequenced in a study of CD8 T cells in ankylosing spondylitis (dated by TCRdb to about 2017). The receptor library was made with 5' RACE. Sequencing was performed on an Illumina HiSeq 2500. TCRdb reworked the public reads: Q25 trimming with fastp, MiXCR clone assembly, productive beta chains retained. Rows are combined by CDR3 protein, so each entry shows the most common genes and DNA. In all, the sample holds around 180,000 distinct CDR3 sequences, and about 20% of those were seen once. The ten top clones hold approximately 4% of the sample. The sample comprised blood, either unsorted or a sorted T cell fraction (not recorded which). The receptors shown here come from a male donor aged 10 to 35 with ankylosing spondylitis or in good health (not recorded which). Donor details come from another sample of the same person, matched by shared clones.

This clonotype was picked up many times. The genes are TRBV11-2 and TRBJ2-5; TRBD1 matches at 10 bases. CDR1 is SGHAT and CDR2 is FQNNGV in the germline V gene. V was clipped by 3 bases and J by 6 bases; unmatched bases: 10. This CDR3 is 16 amino acids long. CDR3 nucleotide sequence: TGTGCCAGCAGCTTCAGTCAGGGACAGGGGTACCAGACCCAGTACTTC. It is translated as CASSFSQGQGYQTQYF. Together with reference TRBV11-2 and TRBJ2-5, the CDR3 gives the full variable domain: EAGVAQSPRYKIIEKRQSVAFWCNPISGHATLYWYQQILGQGPKLLIQFQNNGVVDDSQLPKDRFSAERLKGVDSTLKIQPAKLEDSAVYLCASSFSQGQGYQTQYFGPGTRLLVL.

The table lists this clonotype with many counts. The V call is TRBV6-2 or TRBV6-3, the J call TRBJ2-7, with 8 bases that match TRBD1. From germline, CDR1 is MNHEY and CDR2 SVGEGT. The CDR3 is made up of 15 amino acids. V lost 2 bases, J lost 7 bases, and 10 bases stayed unmatched. The CDR3 loop is CASSYGQGAWEEQYF. The CDR3 DNA sequence: TGTGCCAGCAGTTACGGGCAGGGGGCCTGGGAAGAGCAGTACTTC.

This clonotype occurred a few times. V is TRBV24-1 and J is TRBJ2-1; TRBD2 agrees at 8 bases. Germline values: CDR1 KGHDR, CDR2 SFDVKD. CDR3 length: 15 amino acids. V shed 2 bases and J 6 bases; nucleotides not matched to a gene: 5. As DNA, the CDR3 is TGTGCCACCAGTGATTCTGGCGGGAGGCTCAATGAGCAGTTCTTC. It is translated as CATSDSGGRLNEQFF.

This clonotype came up once. The gene calls are TRBV7-8 and TRBJ2-5; 8 bases align to TRBD1. The trim removed 6 bases at V and 2 bases at J, leaving 5 bases unmatched. CDR1 is SGHVS and CDR2 is FQNEAQ in the germline V gene. This CDR3 contains 14 residues. Here the CDR3 reads CASRRNRGQETQYF. As DNA, the CDR3 is TGTGCCAGCAGACGCAACAGGGGGCAAGAGACCCAGTACTTC.